This T cell receptor (beta chain) stems from a study of cytomegalovirus exposure and HLA in healthy donors (dated 2017 in TCRdb). Study-level background: An earlier analysis of about 560 of the donors reported roughly 300 Gb of sequence data and some 110 million unique TCR beta sequences obtained from around 180 million T cells. Around 300 gigabases of sequencing data and 80 million or so unique TCR sequences were included in an early release covering about 700 HLA-typed donors. Among the roughly 390 genotyped donors, approximately 76% belonged to the genetic ancestry cluster associated with self-reported Caucasian donors. The study aimed to test whether cataloging public T cell receptors could reveal signatures of past pathogen exposure. The study used immunosequencing to profile the T cell repertoires of 666 subjects and linked those repertoires to cytomegalovirus serostatus. In addition to the first cohort of about 650 subjects, a separate validation cohort of 120 different subjects was used. High-throughput TCR immunosequencing, statistical association of individual TCRs with disease status, and machine learning were combined to predict cytomegalovirus infection status. A later analysis re-examined previously published TCR beta repertoires from several hundred donors and added high-resolution HLA genotyping to investigate patterns of TCR occurrence. The later analysis used no new phenotypic data to find candidate immune exposures, relying instead on TCR beta sequences and their occurrence across donors. An earlier analysis of some 600 of the donors applied high-throughput TCR beta sequencing to assess whether each TCR beta V gene segment acted as functional or pseudogenic. Donor age, sex, ethnicity and CMV serostatus were compiled alongside the repertoire data. A later genetic analysis used genome-wide SNP genotypes for 398 of the 666 donors, treating that subset as a discovery cohort. All discovery cohort repertoires had been generated using a single sequencing platform. Both class I and class II loci were covered by HLA typing, at four-digit resolution. Typing coverage differed by locus: A, B, C, DRB1 and DQB1 were typed in about 620-640 donors, DQA1 in about 500, DPA1 in 600 to 610, and DPB1 in 472. About 5 DR-DQ haplotypes were handled as single units for association and clustering, since linkage in the cohort was strong. On average, around 230,000 unique TCR beta nucleotide sequences were sequenced per donor among fewer than 500 genotyped donors of the cohort, with about 19% of those sequences being non-productive.

Preparation of the library involved the immunoSEQ multiplex PCR assay. A mixture of 60 forward primers for TCR Vbeta segments and 13 reverse primers for TCR Jbeta segments was used in the multiplex PCR. A multiplex PCR assay on genomic DNA amplified the CDR3 region of rearranged TCR beta genes. The Illumina HiSeq System was used to sequence the amplified TCR beta libraries as 87-base-pair reads. Turning to the authors' computational methods: A later analysis tallied roughly 80 million unique TCR beta chains across the 610 or so repertoires, and some 10 million of those chains were shared by two or more donors. To remove PCR and sequencing errors, raw reads were error-corrected and collapsed into unique sequences using a nearest-neighbor algorithm that merged closely related sequences. Alignment of CDR3 sequences to IMGT reference sequences was used to assign V, D and J gene segments. For a sequence to be retained, a match of at least six nucleotides to both a V gene segment and a J gene segment was required. Rearrangements were called productive when the CDR3 lacked stop codons and stayed in frame with V and J; all others were non-productive. CDR3 was defined by IMGT convention, running from the second conserved V-encoded cysteine to the conserved J-encoded phenylalanine. In an earlier analysis of approximately 590 of the donors, sequences lacking an unambiguous match to a single V gene segment were excluded. An earlier analysis of fewer than 750 of the donors classified V segments as functional when productive rearrangements were above 56.7% and as segregating when the standard deviation between donors was above 5%. To diagnose cytomegalovirus status from the catalog of TCR beta chain sequences, a statistical classification framework was built. V and J gene assignment, in a later analysis, came from comparing TCR nucleotide sequences with IMGT/GENE-DB human TR gene sequences. A later analysis assigned CDR3 sequences and most-parsimonious VDJ recombination scenarios with the TCRdist pipeline. A later analysis defined each TCR beta chain by its CDR3 amino acid sequence plus V-gene family, and excluded reads lacking a unique V-gene family. To address suspected cross-contamination and a sequencing artifact, a later analysis removed 592 highly shared, low-generation-probability nucleotide sequences. In a later analysis, a clonal expansion index for each public chain was calculated from normalized within-repertoire ranks of inferred template counts. Generation probabilities in a later analysis came from a VDJ recombination model fitted to out-of-frame rearrangements, and those results were checked against IGoR. Hypergeometric tests were used in a later analysis to score TCR-TCR, TCR-HLA and TCR-CMV co-occurrence, with a repertoire-size bias correction applied to the TCR pairs. False discovery rates were estimated in a later analysis by permuting HLA or CMV assignments 20 times. A later analysis grouped co-occurring TCRs with DBSCAN, adding TCRdist sequence similarity when clustering within HLA-allele-positive subsets. Repertoires with fewer than 30,000 or more than 120,000 public chains were left out of co-occurrence clustering, as were several repertoires with anomalous nucleotide sharing. TCRdb holds this immuneACCESS table with in-frame rearrangements only. Some clones are missing; in checked studies, unresolved V genes explain under half, and the rest has no known cause. The V and J calls and clone size come from that table; D and trimming were worked out from the DNA. The sample contains about 150,000 clones, about three quarters of them found a single time. The ten largest clones represent approximately 0.66% of the sample.

Results the study describes overall, beyond this receptor: In an earlier analysis of some 540 of the donors, most TCR beta V segments appeared in productive rearrangements about 87% or about 30% of the time, broadly matching IMGT annotations. A later analysis found that TCR association rates varied across HLA loci, with DRB1 alleles showing the most associated TCRs and HLA-C alleles the fewest. In a later genetic analysis, fewer N-insertions in productive TCRs were reported among donors in an Asian-associated ancestry cluster than the roughly 700-donor mean. A later analysis found that most CMV-associated TCR beta chains appeared HLA-restricted, with HLA associations seemingly driven largely by CMV exposure. Strong co-occurrence of HLA alleles, especially DR and DQ, made assigning TCR associations to individual alleles difficult. Specific HLA alleles were associated with roughly 16,000 TCR beta sequences at a false discovery rate of 0.05 in a later analysis. Most TCR sequences were seen in very few donors, while some public TCRs were found in many individuals. This cohort had only TCR beta chains sequenced, and the lack of alpha or paired-chain data limited which features could be detected. Cytomegalovirus status was reported to be diagnosed by the classifier with high specificity and sensitivity in both the original and validation cohorts. Immune exposure information for the cohort was limited to CMV serostatus. Presence/absence analyses assumed roughly uniform sequencing depth across donors, an assumption that may not hold. Because counts were too low, some 16 rarely observed V segments, including chromosome 9 orphons, were excluded from the earlier analysis of roughly 580 of the donors. In a later genetic analysis, a missense DCLRE1C variant was associated with V-gene and J-gene trimming of TCR beta chains, and the association was replicated in an independent cohort. A later analysis found that HLA-associated TCR beta chains were more clonally expanded and had lower generation probabilities than equally common non-associated chains. A cluster of highly shared sequence variants was judged likely to be a technical artifact of the sequencing pipeline. A total of 164 TCR beta chains were listed by the study as associated with cytomegalovirus. In a later analysis, several top co-occurrence clusters were reported to appear linked to parvovirus B19, influenza, CMV and Epstein-Barr virus. Because HLA typing was missing for some donors at each locus, association tests included only the typed subset. A few of the identified cytomegalovirus-associated TCR beta chains were confirmed in vitro to be specific for cytomegalovirus antigens. A further reported finding was that TCR beta sequences accurately predicted the HLA-A and HLA-B alleles for most subjects in the first cohort. Linkage disequilibrium might explain the correlated functional status among segregating V segments, but an unknown experimental factor could not be ruled out. According to the authors, the approach could potentially be generalized to other disease states and immunological phenotypes.

The cohort was made up of about 610 healthy bone marrow donors. Cohort members were all nominally healthy when sampled, although unrecorded immune exposures were likely present. The donor tested CMV seronegative, placing the donor among the 300 to 400 seronegative members of the cohort. Each donor provided a peripheral blood sample, and peripheral blood mononuclear cells were used for TCR beta sequencing. The Qiagen DNeasy Blood Extraction Kit was used to extract genomic DNA from the blood cell samples. Turning to this clone: Its antigen is not yet known. No base quality information exists; no much larger clone differs at one position.

This TCR derives from a male donor in good health and CMV-seronegative. Sample: PBMCs.

The DNA sequence is given as TGTGCCAGCAGTGGGGGACTAGCGGATCCATCAAATGAGCAGTTCTTC. Its amino acids are CASSGGLADPSNEQFF. The V gene is TRBV14 and the J gene is TRBJ2-1, and 11 junctional nucleotides match TRBD2. From the cysteine through the phenylalanine, the CDR3 covers 16 amino acids. CDR3 DNA only is kept here, 48 bases in frame from base 1. The germline V end is reduced by 6 bases and the J end by 7 bases; junction bases left unmatched: 11. Reading the germline V gene gives CDR1 SGHDN and CDR2 FVKESK.